This T cell receptor beta chain is drawn from a study of identical twins' blood T cells. The germline CDR1 and CDR2 sequences are SQVTM and ANQGSEA. Germline trimming cut 4 bases from V and 10 bases from J; bases unmatched to any gene: 4. The length of the CDR3 is 12 residues. Donors were six healthy women in three monozygous twin pairs. In TCRdb, the 5' RACE reads were re-called with MiXCR into one record per CDR3 protein. The table records 350,000 to 450,000 distinct CDR3 sequences, under 30% of them present only once. The TCR sequence derives from a woman aged 18-49 years in good health. V and J are TRBV29-1 and TRBJ1-2; 12 positions agree with TRBD1. The sequencing sample was made of PBMCs. The DNA of the CDR3 is TGCAGCGTTGGGGGGACAGGGGGCCTCTACACCTTC. Encoded protein: CSVGGTGGLYTF.